The 28 T cell receptor beta chains below come from one sample, sequenced in a study of shared clonotypes between healthy human individuals. Sequenced by immunoSEQ multiplex PCR; TCRdb stores in-frame clones only, minus some. The table shows about 490,000 clones, with approximately 80% occurring only once. Source material: PBMCs. All receptors come from a middle-aged woman in good health. Some clones in this sample may be carry-over from other donors' samples.

V usage is TRBV7-3 and J usage is TRBJ2-1, with D possibly matching TRBD2 (6 bases). CDR3 length: 12 amino acids. The germline CDR1 and CDR2 sequences are SGHTA and FQGTGA. V was pared by 3 bases and J by 8 bases, with 8 bases between. The CDR3 reads CASSLTRYEQFF. The CDR3, as DNA: TGTGCCAGCAGCTTGACTAGGTATGAGCAGTTCTTC. The whole variable domain, filled in from reference TRBV7-3 and TRBJ2-1, reads GAGVSQTPSNKVTEKGKYVELRCDPISGHTALYWYRQSLGQGPEFLIYFQGTGAADDSGLPNDRFFAVRPEGSVSTLKIQRTERGDSAVYLCASSLTRYEQFFGPGTRLTVL.

The CDR3 protein is CASRGDTGTSSCGGELFF. CDR3 nucleotides: TGTGCCAGCAGGGGGGACACCGGGACTAGTAGCTGTGGCGGGGAGCTGTTTTTT. This chain uses TRBV9 with TRBJ2-2; 8 bases align to TRBD2. The V gene's germline CDR1 is SGDLS and CDR2 YYNGEE. CDR3 length equals 18 residues. J was trimmed by 7 bases and V by 5 bases; bases with no gene match: 19.

This clone was recorded only once. This sequence joins TRBV5-6 and TRBJ2-3, with D perhaps TRBD2 (7 bases). Trimming left V 4 bases short and J 0 bases short, with 24 bases between. There are 19 residues in the CDR3. CDR1 SGHDT and CDR2 YYEEEE come from the germline V gene. The chain's CDR3 is CASSPVGGLTNFSTDTQYF. The DNA for the CDR3 is TGTGCCAGCAGCCCGGTCGGGGGGCTGACTAACTTTAGCACAGATACGCAGTATTTT.

This clone was seen at least ten times. V and J are TRBV25-1 and TRBJ2-7; D gene ambiguous. V was cut by 3 bases and J by 5 bases, with 11 bases left in between. Germline CDR1 and CDR2: MGHDK and SYGVNS. The CDR3 spans 13 residues. CDR3 sequence: CASSDRAVNEQYF. The CDR3 coding sequence is TGTGCCAGCAGTGATCGGGCGGTCAACGAGCAGTACTTC.

This clone turned up a few times. The CDR3 is CASSQIDSSEAFF. The DNA for the CDR3 is TGTGCCAGCAGCCAAATTGACAGTTCTGAAGCTTTCTTT. The genes are TRBV11-1 and TRBJ1-1; a weak D match, TRBD1 (5 bases). V was shortened by 5 bases and J by 6 bases, with 13 bases between the two germline ends. The CDR3 runs 13 residues. The germline CDR1 and CDR2 sequences are SGHAT and FQDESV (reference sequence).

As to this clone: One end of the junction varies from germline; a read error may be responsible. J is TRBJ2-7 and V is TRBV2; 8 nucleotides align to TRBD2. The CDR3 runs 22 residues. Germline CDR1 and CDR2: SNHLY and FYNNEI. The CDR3 DNA reads TGTGCCAGCAGTGTAGGGCCAGGGGATCGGAGGACTAGCTGGTGGGGATCCTCCGAGCAGTACTTC. Protein sequence: CASSVGPGDRRTSWWGSSEQYF. The entire variable domain, with the rest obtained from reference TRBV2 and TRBJ2-7, is as follows: EPEVTQTPSHQVTQMGQEVILRCVPISNHLYFYWYRQILGQKVEFLVSFYNNEISEKSEIFDDQFSVERPDGSNFTLKIRSTKLEDSAMYFCASSVGPGDRRTSWWGSSEQYFGPGTRLTVT.

V gene TRBV6-1 combines with J gene TRBJ2-7, with TRBD2 matching 9 bases. The V gene's germline CDR1 is MNHNS and CDR2 SASEGT. Trimming at V came to 7 bases and at J to 3 bases, leaving 4 bases not matched to a gene. This CDR3 spans 13 amino acids. CDR3 residues: CASNKAGGYEQYF. The CDR3 nucleotides are TGTGCCAGCAACAAAGCGGGAGGCTACGAGCAGTACTTC.

This clone was counted a single time. This chain uses TRBV27 with TRBJ1-6; D is ambiguous. V was shortened by 5 bases and J by 5 bases, with 10 bases between the two germline ends. Looked up from germline, CDR1 is MNHEY and CDR2 is SMNVEV (reference sequence). The CDR3 totals 14 residues. DNA for the CDR3: TGTGCCAGCAGTATCAATGGCGATAATTCACCCCTCCACTTT. It specifies CASSINGDNSPLHF.

This clone has at least ten counts. The chain links TRBV13 to TRBJ2-3, with D possibly called TRBD1 or TRBD2 (5 bases each). Germline V gives CDR1 PRHDT, CDR2 FYEKMQ (reference sequence). Trimming stripped 5 bases from V and 0 bases from J, with 18 bases between. The CDR3 contains 17 residues. In DNA, the CDR3 is TGTGCCAGCAGCCCGAGGGTTCAGGGTCCTAGCACAGATACGCAGTATTTT. The encoded protein is CASSPRVQGPSTDTQYF.

The chain couples TRBV28 to TRBJ2-5, with 14 bases matching TRBD2. The J call is doubtful: the DNA matches TRBJ2-7 better. CDR1 MDHEN and CDR2 SYDVKM come from the germline V gene. This CDR3 contains 16 residues. DNA for the CDR3: TGTGCCAGCAGTCTCGCGGGACTAGCGGGAGAGGTCGAGCAGTACTTC. It codes for CASSLAGLAGEVEQYF.

This clone appeared a few times. The chain employs TRBV2 and TRBJ2-2, with D perhaps assigned TRBD1 or TRBD2 (5 bases each). The CDR3 runs to 14 residues. V lost 6 bases, J lost 7 bases, and 15 bases lay in between. Germline loops: CDR1 SNHLY, CDR2 FYNNEI. The CDR3 reads CASSETGTIGELFF. In nucleotides, the CDR3 is TGTGCCAGCAGCGAAACCGGGACGATCGGGGAGCTGTTTTTT.

To note about this clone: It is likely a read error: a sequence one base away is far more abundant. The CDR3 DNA reads as TGTGCCAGCTCCGGGACAGGGATCGGTCTCACCGGGGAGCTGTTTTTT. Its translation: CASSGTGIGLTGELFF. V gene TRBV2 combines with J gene TRBJ2-2, with TRBD1 matching 9 bases. CDR1 SNHLY and CDR2 FYNNEI come from the germline V gene. The CDR3 has 16 residues. Trimming cost V 8 bases and J 4 bases; bases outside gene matches: 11.

The chain carries TRBV5-1 and TRBJ2-5, with D possibly being TRBD1 or TRBD2 (6 bases each). V was pared by 1 base and J by 1 base, with 8 bases between. The CDR3 spans 14 residues. Germline values: CDR1 SGHRS, CDR2 YFSETQ. The CDR3 DNA sequence: TGCGCCAGCAGCTTGTGGGGGGCCCAAGAGACCCAGTACTTC. Its translation: CASSLWGAQETQYF.

In this sample, this clone turned up once. The V call is TRBV7-2, the J call TRBJ2-1, with 10 nucleotides matching TRBD2. There are 15 residues in the CDR3. Losses at the gene ends were 4 bases for V and 4 bases for J; bases not matched to a gene: 4. Germline-derived CDR1 and CDR2 are SGHTA and FQGNSA. The chain's CDR3 is CASSSLAGEYNEQFF. The CDR3 DNA reads as TGTGCCAGCAGCTCCCTAGCGGGAGAGTACAATGAGCAGTTCTTC.

The rearrangement joins TRBV6-5 to TRBJ1-5; unclear D gene. The V gene's germline CDR1 is MNHEY and CDR2 SVGAGI. This CDR3 is built from 15 residues. Deletions cut 0 bases from V and 3 bases from J, with 9 bases between. CDR3 sequence: CASSYSNQNNQPQHF. CDR3 DNA sequence: TGTGCCAGCAGTTACTCGAATCAGAACAATCAGCCCCAGCATTTT.

The gene calls are TRBV7-9 and TRBJ2-3; no firm D call. There are 12 residues in the CDR3. The germline V and J ends were trimmed by 1 base and 6 bases, with 5 bases remaining between them. The germline V gene encodes CDR1 SEHNR and CDR2 FQNEAQ (reference sequence). CDR3 residues: CASSLDWDTQYF. Written as DNA, the CDR3 is TGTGCCAGCAGCTTAGACTGGGATACGCAGTATTTT.

The rearrangement uses TRBV7-9 and TRBJ1-1; tentatively, D is TRBD1 (6 bases). Germline V gene lookup returns CDR1 SEHNR and CDR2 FQNEAQ (reference sequence). V lost 8 bases and J 5 bases, leaving 18 bases between the germline ends. This CDR3 is built from 14 residues. The CDR3 DNA sequence: TGTGCCAGCCGAAGCTTAGGGGGGGTTACTGAAGCTTTCTTT. This codes for CASRSLGGVTEAFF.

CDR3 residues: CAAQSGQGNYEQYF. CDR3 DNA: TGTGCCGCCCAGTCGGGACAGGGGAACTACGAGCAGTACTTC. The V call is TRBV10-3, the J call TRBJ2-7; 10 nucleotides line up with TRBD1. The CDR3 length is 14 residues. Looked up from germline, CDR1 is ENHRY and CDR2 is SYGVKD. The J segment lost 3 bases and the V segment lost 11 bases, leaving 10 bases of the junction unmatched.

This rearrangement joins TRBV5-1 to TRBJ2-1; 11 bases are a match to TRBD2. Germline V gene lookup returns CDR1 SGHRS and CDR2 YFSETQ. Trimming took 0 bases from V and 5 from J; bases not matched to a gene: 7. The CDR3 is 17 residues long. DNA for the CDR3: TGCGCCAGCAGCTTGGGGGCTAGCGGGAGGATGAACAATGAGCAGTTCTTC. It codes for CASSLGASGRMNNEQFF.

This clone was seen more than once but under ten times. The chain employs TRBV5-5 and TRBJ2-7, with D possibly being TRBD2 (7 bases). Per the germline V gene, CDR1 is SGHKS and CDR2 is YYEKEE (reference sequence). This CDR3 is 16 amino acids long. CDR3 coding DNA: TGTGCAAGCGGGACCCGGACAGCCGCCGGCTCCTACGAGCAGTACTTC. Translated, it gives CASGTRTAAGSYEQYF.

This chain connects TRBV6-1 to TRBJ1-5; tentative D call: TRBD1 (6 bases). CDR1 MNHNS and CDR2 SASEGT come from the germline V gene. V was trimmed by 1 base and J by 9 bases, leaving 25 bases between them. The CDR3 runs to 18 residues. CDR3 in amino acids: CASSEEGGGALVDLPQHF. The CDR3 region has the DNA TGTGCCAGCAGTGAAGAAGGAGGGGGGGCCCTAGTGGATCTGCCCCAGCATTTT.

The chain links TRBV4-2 to TRBJ2-2; TRBD1 is a possible D gene (5 bases). The germline V gene encodes CDR1 LGHNA and CDR2 YNFKEQ. Trimming left V 2 bases short and J 3 bases short, with 10 bases between. This CDR3 spans 15 amino acids. The CDR3 DNA follows: TGTGCCAGCAGCCAAAGGCAAGGGGACACCGGGGAGCTGTTTTTT. It specifies CASSQRQGDTGELFF.

This chain joins TRBV7-3 and TRBJ2-7; D remains ambiguous. Germline V gives CDR1 SGHTA, CDR2 FQGTGA. Trimming shortened V by 1 base and J by 4 bases, and 17 bases separated the two germline ends. The CDR3 extends over 16 amino acids. In DNA, the CDR3 is TGTGCCAGCAGCTTAATTTCGGGCGGCCCTTTTTACGAGCAGTACTTC. This encodes CASSLISGGPFYEQYF.

V usage is TRBV7-2 and J usage is TRBJ2-7; tentatively, D is TRBD1 or TRBD2 (5 bases each). Germline loops: CDR1 SGHTA, CDR2 FQGNSA. V was trimmed by 6 bases and J by 2 bases, leaving 17 bases between them. CDR3 length: 15 amino acids. The CDR3 DNA sequence: TGTGCCAGCAGTGAAATCCGGGACGGTCCCTACGAGCAGTACTTC. Translated: CASSEIRDGPYEQYF. Full variable domain (missing parts from reference TRBV7-2 and TRBJ2-7): GAGVSQSPSNKVTEKGKDVELRCDPISGHTALYWYRQSLGQGLEFLIYFQGNSAPDKSGLPSDRFSAERTGGSVSTLTIQRTQQEDSAVYLCASSEIRDGPYEQYFGPGTRLTVT.

The J gene is TRBJ2-2, the V gene TRBV7-2; 8 positions agree with TRBD2. V trimming: 5 bases; J trimming: 2 bases; junction bases outside the gene matches: 10. The CDR3 sequence is 17 residues long. Germline CDR1 is SGHTA and CDR2 is FQGNSA. The CDR3 nucleotides read TGTGCCAGCAGCCCCCACGTAGCGGGAATTAACACCGGGGAGCTGTTTTTT. Its translation: CASSPHVAGINTGELFF.

In this sample, this clone turned up a few times. In the same sample, other DNA sequences code for this CDR3. The chain uses TRBV6-4 and TRBJ2-1; 9 bases are a match to TRBD2. Losses at the gene ends were 0 bases for V and 4 bases for J; bases not matched to a gene: 1. The CDR3 is made up of 15 amino acids. The germline gives CDR1 MRHNA, CDR2 SNTAGT. Here the CDR3 DNA reads TGTGCCAGCAGTGACTCCGCGGGAGGGTACAATGAGCAGTTCTTC. Amino acid sequence: CASSDSAGGYNEQFF.

This clone was found once. This chain joins TRBV5-1 and TRBJ1-2; no clear D. CDR3 length: 18 residues. Between the trimmed V and J ends, which lost 0 bases and 8 bases, there was a span of 26 bases. Looked up from germline, CDR1 is SGHRS and CDR2 is YFSETQ. The CDR3, as DNA: TGCGCCAGCAGCTTGGCCGCCTTCAGCCATTCCTCCCTCGGGGGCTACACCTTC. Encoded protein: CASSLAAFSHSSLGGYTF.

About this clone itself: The identical CDR3 is also encoded by other nucleotide sequences in the sample. The chain has TRBV9 and TRBJ2-5; D possibly corresponds to TRBD2 (5 bases). The CDR3 is 14 amino acids. Germline lookup yields CDR1 SGDLS and CDR2 YYNGEE. Trimming stripped 2 bases from V and 4 bases from J, with 12 bases between. The CDR3 region is CASSVGLAGETQYF. In DNA form, the CDR3 reads TGTGCCAGCAGCGTCGGTCTAGCAGGAGAGACCCAGTACTTC. Using reference TRBV9 and TRBJ2-5 for the parts outside the CDR3, the full variable domain is DSGVTQTPKHLITATGQRVTLRCSPRSGDLSVYWYQQSLDQGLQFLIQYYNGEERAKGNILERFSAQQFPDLHSELNLSSLELGDSALYFCASSVGLAGETQYFGPGTRLLVL.